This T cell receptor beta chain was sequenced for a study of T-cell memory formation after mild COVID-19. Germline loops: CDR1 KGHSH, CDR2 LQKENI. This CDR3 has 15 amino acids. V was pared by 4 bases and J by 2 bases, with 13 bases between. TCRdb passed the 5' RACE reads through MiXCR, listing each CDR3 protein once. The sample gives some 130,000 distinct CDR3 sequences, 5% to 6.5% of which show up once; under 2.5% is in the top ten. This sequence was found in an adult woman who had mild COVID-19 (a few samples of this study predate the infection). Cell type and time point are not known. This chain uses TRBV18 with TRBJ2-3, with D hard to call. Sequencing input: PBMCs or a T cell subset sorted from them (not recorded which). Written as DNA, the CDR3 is TGTGCCAGCTCACGGGCAGTTAGCCCCACAGATACGCAGTATTTT. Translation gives CASSRAVSPTDTQYF.